This paragraph reports one T cell receptor beta chain. Trimming shortened V by 5 bases and J by 1 base, and 4 bases separated the two germline ends. This CDR3 spans 11 amino acids. CDR1 SQVTM and CDR2 ANQGSEA come from the germline V gene. This record comes from a study of early T cells in non-severe SARS-CoV-2 infection. MiXCR, applied by TCRdb to the 5' RACE reads, yields one record per CDR3 protein. The sample holds about 83,000 distinct CDR3 sequences, 9% to 15% seen once. The source material was whole blood. The V and J genes are TRBV29-1 and TRBJ2-3; D is unresolved. This TCR was recovered from an adult who was a healthcare worker with PCR-confirmed SARS-CoV-2 infection or an uninfected control (not recorded which). The CDR3, as DNA: TGCAGCGTTCCGCGCACAGATACGCAGTATTTT. Protein: CSVPRTDTQYF.